The source of this T cell receptor (beta chain) is a study of OX40 agonist ivuxolimab in advanced cancers. Regarding the study as a whole: Among the nonresponders, some also had low normalized T-cell clonal expansion. Undetermined was the antigen specificity of the expanded peripheral T cells. Dose levels from 0.1 to 3.0 mg/kg saw CD4+ and CD8+ blood T cells expand clonally by week 6.

The germline V gene encodes CDR1 MGHRA and CDR2 YSYEKL. The CDR3 extends over 17 amino acids. Trimming cost V 0 bases and J 5 bases, with 17 bases left between them. Generated by immunoSEQ multiplex PCR, the TCRdb table keeps only in-frame clones and is missing some. This sample has some 76,000 clones, with about 94% found just once. Comments on this clone: Its antigen is undetermined.

J is TRBJ1-5 and V is TRBV4-1, with a possible D match to TRBD1 (5 bases). The source is an adult with an advanced solid tumor such as melanoma, head and neck, liver or kidney cancer. The sequencing here drew on CD4+ or CD8+ T cells sorted from blood, taken in a trial of the OX40 agonist ivuxolimab. The CDR3: CASSQEMGRGYDQPQHF. DNA of the CDR3: TGCGCCAGCAGCCAAGAAATGGGGCGCGGGTACGATCAGCCCCAGCATTTT.